These 8 T cell receptor beta chains came from one sample sequenced in a study of tumour-infiltrating T cells in Burkitt lymphoma (dated by TCRdb to 2020 to 2022). The library was made by the immunoSEQ multiplex PCR assay. In its TCRdb copy, this immuneACCESS table keeps in-frame sequences only and misses some clones. Where compared with another copy, unresolved V genes explain less than half of these, and the others have no known cause. Across this sample there are 1,300 to 1,500 clones, with around 10% seen only once. The ten largest clonotypes hold around 4.9% of the sample. Sequenced: tumor tissue. The source is a human donor with Burkitt lymphoma.

Only a few counts were recorded for this clone. The chain employs TRBV28 and TRBJ2-7, with D uncertain. The CDR3 extends over 10 amino acids. With 8 bases removed from V and 2 bases from J, the gap between germline ends came to 4 bases. The germline V gene encodes CDR1 MDHEN and CDR2 SYDVKM. The CDR3 here is CASGPYEQYF. The CDR3 DNA is TGTGCCAGCGGACCCTACGAGCAGTACTTC.

This clone turned up a few times. The chain uses TRBV9 and TRBJ1-1; 7 bases align to TRBD1. From germline, CDR1 is SGDLS and CDR2 YYNGEE. The CDR3 has 16 residues. The V and J ends lost 2 bases and 0 bases, in that order; junction bases with no gene match: 7. This CDR3 reads CASSVTGQTMNTEAFF. Written as DNA, the CDR3 is TGTGCCAGCAGCGTGACGGGACAGACCATGAACACTGAAGCTTTCTTT.

This clone was seen a handful of times. The rearrangement links TRBV13 to TRBJ2-3, with 12 bases aligning to TRBD2. V gave up 3 bases and J gave up 7 bases; unmatched junction bases: 11. CDR3 length: 17 amino acids. The germline gives CDR1 PRHDT, CDR2 FYEKMQ (reference sequence). CDR3 sequence reads: CASSFPLAGGFENTQYF. CDR3 nucleotide sequence: TGTGCCAGCAGCTTCCCCCTAGCGGGGGGGTTCGAAAATACGCAGTATTTT.

This clone was counted a few times. This chain uses TRBV5-1 with TRBJ1-4; no clear D gene. The germline V gene has CDR1 SGHRS and CDR2 YFSETQ. The germline V and J ends were trimmed by 0 bases and 0 bases, with 6 bases remaining between them. The CDR3 extends over 15 amino acids. In nucleotides, the CDR3 is TGCGCCAGCAGCTTGGGGCAGGCAACTAATGAAAAACTGTTTTTT. Its translation is CASSLGQATNEKLFF.

Only a few counts were recorded for this clone. The CDR3 loop reads CASSYLYSPKTQYF. The CDR3 region has the DNA TGTGCCAGCAGTTACCTCTACAGCCCGAAGACCCAGTACTTC. The gene calls are TRBV6-6 and TRBJ2-5; D gene unclear. The germline CDR1 and CDR2 sequences are MNHNY and SVGAGI (reference sequence). Trimming pared 2 bases from V and 6 bases from J, leaving 13 bases between. This CDR3 region has 14 residues.

This clone was counted between two and nine times. The chain recombines TRBV28 with TRBJ1-2, with TRBD1 matching 7 bases. CDR1 MDHEN and CDR2 SYDVKM come from the germline V gene. Trimming removed 3 bases from V and 6 bases from J; junction bases left unmatched: 10. The CDR3 is made up of 15 amino acids. This chain's CDR3 is CASSFFLQGGDGYTF. In DNA, the CDR3 is TGTGCCAGCAGTTTTTTTCTGCAGGGGGGTGATGGCTACACCTTC.

This clone occurred a few times. This CDR3 reads CASSLGQGHTGELFF. The DNA of the CDR3 is TGTGCCAGCAGTCTTGGACAGGGGCACACCGGGGAGCTGTTTTTT. V and J are TRBV28 and TRBJ2-2; 9 nucleotides align to TRBD1. The CDR3 runs 15 residues. The V gene's germline CDR1 is MDHEN and CDR2 SYDVKM. V lost 5 bases, J lost 3 bases, and 4 bases stayed unmatched. The full variable domain, its missing parts supplied by reference TRBV28 and TRBJ2-2, is DVKVTQSSRYLVKRTGEKVFLECVQDMDHENMFWYRQDPGLGLRLIYFSYDVKMKEKGDIPEGYSVSREKKERFSLILESASTNQTSMYLCASSLGQGHTGELFFGEGSRLTVL.

This clone was detected a few times. The chain recombines TRBV29-1 with TRBJ2-5; possible D gene TRBD2, 6 bases. The germline gives CDR1 SQVTM, CDR2 ANQGSEA. V was clipped by 6 bases and J by 0 bases, with 14 bases between them. The CDR3 has 14 residues. DNA of the CDR3: TGCAGCGTCGACGCTAGGGAGGACCAAGAGACCCAGTACTTC. Translating gives CSVDAREDQETQYF.